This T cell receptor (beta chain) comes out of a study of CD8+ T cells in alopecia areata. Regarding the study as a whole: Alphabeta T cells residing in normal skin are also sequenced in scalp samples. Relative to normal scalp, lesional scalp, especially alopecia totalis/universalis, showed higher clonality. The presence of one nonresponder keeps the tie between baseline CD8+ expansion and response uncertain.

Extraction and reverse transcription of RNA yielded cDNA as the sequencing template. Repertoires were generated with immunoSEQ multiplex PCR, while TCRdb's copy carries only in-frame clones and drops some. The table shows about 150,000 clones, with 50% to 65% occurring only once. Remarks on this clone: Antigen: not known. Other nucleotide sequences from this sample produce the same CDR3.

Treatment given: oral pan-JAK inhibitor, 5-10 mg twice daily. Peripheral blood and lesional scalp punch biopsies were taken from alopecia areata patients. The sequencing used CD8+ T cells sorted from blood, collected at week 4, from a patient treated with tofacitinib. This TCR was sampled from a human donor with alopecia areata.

The CDR3 protein is CAWSVDSSYEQYF. CDR3 DNA: TGTGCCTGGAGTGTTGACAGCTCCTACGAGCAGTACTTC. V gene TRBV30 combines with J gene TRBJ2-7; maybe TRBD1 (5 bases). This CDR3 has 13 residues. The V and J ends lost 0 bases and 0 bases respectively, with 6 bases between them. Germline CDR1 reads GTSNPN; CDR2 reads SVGIG (reference sequence).